The entry that follows covers one T cell receptor beta chain sequence. The authors' processing: ImmunoSEQ junction-only sequences lacked quality scores, so their filtering differed. Method: immunoSEQ multiplex PCR; TCRdb's copy keeps in-frame clones and lacks some. V and J calls and clone size are as listed in that table; D and trimming were resolved from the DNA. In the table there are roughly 1.5 million clones, under 99% of which are singletons. The sample belongs to a study of shared clonotypes between healthy human individuals. Overall study: Donor composition was a couple of women and three men, aged 18 to 49.

The study enrolled healthy HIV-negative adults without recent acute infections or vaccinations as donors. The study separated CD4+ cells into CD45RA+ naive and CD45RA-negative memory subsets. Germline V CDR1 and CDR2: LNHDA, SQIVND (reference sequence). The CDR3 runs to 15 residues. Trimming removed 5 bases from V and 5 bases from J; junction bases left unmatched: 9. The V gene is TRBV19, the J gene TRBJ1-1; 9 positions match TRBD1. The sequenced sample consisted of naive CD4+ T cells sorted from blood. Subset denoted: CD45RA+ positively selected. This sequence originates from a man aged 25 to 40 in good health. CDR3 bases: TGTGCCAGTAGTGCCCGGGACAGGGTTAGGACTGAAGCTTTCTTT. Residues: CASSARDRVRTEAFF.